This is a list of T cell receptor beta chains from one sample in a study of T cells in localized non-small cell lung cancer. Data came from immunoSEQ multiplex PCR; TCRdb stores just in-frame clones and leaves some out. Among tens of thousands of clones, about nine tenths were seen once, and the ten largest hold under 7%. Sample: peripheral blood mononuclear cells, taken before any cancer treatment. The receptors originated from a male donor older than 55 with stage II lung adenocarcinoma. CDR3s include the opening cysteine and the closing phenylalanine or tryptophan. D genes are given only for firm matches. Only some rows state a clone size, as once, few, many or a class for expanded clones.

CDR3nt | CDR3aa | v_gene | abundance | j_gene | d_gene
TGCAGCTCTAATGGGGGGAGGGATACTGAAGCTTTCTTT | CSSNGGRDTEAFF | TRBV29-1 | once | TRBJ1-1 | .
TGTGCCAGCAGCTTAGGGGGGGGCCGAGGCACTGAAGCTTTCTTT | CASSLGGGRGTEAFF | TRBV7-8 | few | TRBJ1-1 | .
TGTGCCAGCAGTCCTGACAGGCTGAGGACCGGGGAGCTGTTTTTT | CASSPDRLRTGELFF | TRBV5-5 | . | TRBJ2-2 | .
TGTGCCAGCAGCGCGGGACAGGCGACAGGGGACCAGTACTTC | CASSAGQATGDQYF | TRBV9 | . | TRBJ2-5 | TRBD1
TGTGCCAGCAGTGCCACTAGGGGTCGTGAGCAGTTCTTC | CASSATRGREQFF | TRBV6-4 | . | TRBJ2-1 | .
TGTGCCTGGGCTAGCGGTCTCGGAAACATTCAGTACTTC | CAWASGLGNIQYF | TRBV30 | . | TRBJ2-4 | TRBD2
TGTGCCAGCAGCGGAACAGGGTACACCGGGGAGCTGTTTTTT | CASSGTGYTGELFF | TRBV9 | . | TRBJ2-2 | .
TGCGCCGCTCCGGGACTAGCGGGTCTCACAGATACGCAGTATTTT | CAAPGLAGLTDTQYF | TRBV23-1 | . | TRBJ2-3 | TRBD2
TGTGCCAGCAGTTTCAGGACAGGAACTTACGAGCAGTACTTC | CASSFRTGTYEQYF | TRBV6-6 | . | TRBJ2-7 | TRBD1
TGTGCCAGCACGACTATCGGCTACTATGGCTACACCTTC | CASTTIGYYGYTF | TRBV6-5 | few | TRBJ1-2 | .
TGCAGTGCCGGGCCCACAGATACGCAGTATTTT | CSAGPTDTQYF | TRBV20-1 | . | TRBJ2-3 | .
TGTGCCAGCAGCTTGGGAGGGGCGCGAGGAAACACCATATATTTT | CASSLGGARGNTIYF | TRBV27 | . | TRBJ1-3 | .
TGTGCCTGGAGAGTGTGGCTCCCGGGACTAGGTCGGGCAGATACGCAGTATTTT | CAWRVWLPGLGRADTQYF | TRBV30 | . | TRBJ2-3 | TRBD2
TGTGCCACGGCAGCGGGCCAGGGTGTGGGGACCCAGTACTTC | CATAAGQGVGTQYF | TRBV19 | . | TRBJ2-5 | .
TGTGCCAGCAGCTCCTCATGGCGGGGCAACACTGAAGCTTTCTTT | CASSSSWRGNTEAFF | TRBV7-8 | . | TRBJ1-1 | .
TGTGCCAGTAGTATACAGGGCCGAGATACGCAGTATTTT | CASSIQGRDTQYF | TRBV19 | few | TRBJ2-3 | .
TGTGCCAGCAGTCCTAGTGTTGGCCGAGGTAACACTGAAGCTTTCTTT | CASSPSVGRGNTEAFF | TRBV27 | . | TRBJ1-1 | .
TGTGCCATCAGTGAATGGCGCGGGACCGGGGAGCTGTTTTTT | CAISEWRGTGELFF | TRBV10-3 | . | TRBJ2-2 | .
TGCGCCAGCAGCTTCGACAGCCTTTACGAGCAGTACTTC | CASSFDSLYEQYF | TRBV5-1 | . | TRBJ2-7 | .
TGTGCCAGCAGCCTCCCCCGGACAGGGGGCCCTAGCACAGATACGCAGTATTTT | CASSLPRTGGPSTDTQYF | TRBV7-9 | . | TRBJ2-3 | TRBD1
TGTGCCAGCAGCCAACTGGACTGGCATACCAACACAGATACGCAGTATTTT | CASSQLDWHTNTDTQYF | TRBV14 | . | TRBJ2-3 | .
TGCAGTGCTAAAACGACAGGGCCCGTCTCCTTC | CSAKTTGPVSF | TRBV20-1 | once | TRBJ2-4 | TRBD1
TGTGCCAGCTCACCTGACAGGGGGCACGGCTACACCTTC | CASSPDRGHGYTF | TRBV18 | . | TRBJ1-2 | TRBD1